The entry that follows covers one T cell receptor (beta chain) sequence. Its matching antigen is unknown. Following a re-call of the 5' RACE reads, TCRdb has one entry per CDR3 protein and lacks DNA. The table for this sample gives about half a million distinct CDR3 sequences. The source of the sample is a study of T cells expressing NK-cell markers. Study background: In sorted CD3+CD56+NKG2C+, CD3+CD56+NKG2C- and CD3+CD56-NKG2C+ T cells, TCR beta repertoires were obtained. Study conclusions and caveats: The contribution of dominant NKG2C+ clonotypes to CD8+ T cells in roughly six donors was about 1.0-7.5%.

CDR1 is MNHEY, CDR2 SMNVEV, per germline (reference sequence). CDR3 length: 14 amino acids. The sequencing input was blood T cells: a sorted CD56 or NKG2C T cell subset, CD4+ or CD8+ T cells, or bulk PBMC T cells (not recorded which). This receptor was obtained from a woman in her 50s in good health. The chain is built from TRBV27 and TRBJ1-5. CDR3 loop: CASSLERVNQPQHF.